This T cell receptor (beta chain) was found in a study of control samples from healthy donors and cancer patients. This CDR3 has 15 residues. The V end was cut by 1 base, the J end by 8 bases, with 17 bases between. Germline V gives CDR1 MGHRA, CDR2 YSYEKL. Data came from immunoSEQ multiplex PCR; TCRdb stores just in-frame clones and leaves some out. The sample consists of some 150,000 clones, under 95% of them appearing once. The rearrangement links TRBV4-1 to TRBJ1-2; D is possibly TRBD1 (6 bases). The receptor's source is a man aged 18 to 35 in good health. Sequencing was carried out using blood. The DNA of the CDR3 is TGCGCCAGCAGCCAAGTGGAGCAGGGGATCGACGGCTACACCTTC. Amino acid sequence: CASSQVEQGIDGYTF.